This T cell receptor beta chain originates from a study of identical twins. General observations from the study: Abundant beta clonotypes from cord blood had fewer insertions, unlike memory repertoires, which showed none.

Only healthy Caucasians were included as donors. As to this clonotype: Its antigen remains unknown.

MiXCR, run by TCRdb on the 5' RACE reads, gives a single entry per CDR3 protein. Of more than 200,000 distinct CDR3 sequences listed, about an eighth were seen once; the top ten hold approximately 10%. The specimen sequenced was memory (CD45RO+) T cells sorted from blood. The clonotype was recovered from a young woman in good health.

The CDR3 DNA reads as TGTGCCAGCAGCCAAGATTTCGTCGGGGATACGCAGTATTTT. Its protein product is CASSQDFVGDTQYF. The chain is built from TRBV14 and TRBJ2-3; D is ambiguous. This CDR3 has 14 amino acids. CDR1 and CDR2 from the germline V gene are SGHDN and FVKESK. Trimming cost V 0 bases and J 6 bases, with 10 bases left between them. Full variable domain (outside the CDR3, taken from reference TRBV14 and TRBJ2-3): EAGVTQFPSHSVIEKGQTVTLRCDPISGHDNLYWYRRVMGKEIKFLLHFVKESKQDESGMPNNRFLAERTGGTYSTLKVQPAELEDSGVYFCASSQDFVGDTQYFGPGTRLTVL.